Reported below is one TCR beta chain. Its antigen is undetermined. The data originate from a study of identical twins. TCRdb ran MiXCR on the 5' RACE reads and lists one entry per CDR3 protein. Here the sample spans 200,000 to 250,000 distinct CDR3 sequences, about an eighth being singletons. Study observations and caveats: The authors drew conclusions from cross-sectional statistical analysis rather than following the same donors.

Trimming stripped 8 bases from V and 1 base from J, with 13 bases between. CDR3 size: 14 residues. CDR1 MNHNS and CDR2 SASEGT come from the germline V gene. These data also formed part of another study, on yellow fever vaccine responses in identical twins.

Sequences were obtained from memory (CD45RO+) T cells sorted from blood. J is TRBJ2-3 and V is TRBV6-1; tentative D call: TRBD2 (7 bases). The source of this sequence is a young woman in good health. CDR3 region: CASEGGGRTDTQYF. The CDR3 nucleotides are TGTGCCAGCGAAGGGGGGGGCCGCACAGATACGCAGTATTTT.